The sequence of this T cell receptor beta chain was determined in a study of post-analysis software for immune sequencing data. Study information: Included courses were relapsing-remitting and secondary progressive multiple sclerosis; progressive-relapsing multiple sclerosis was also included. General observations from the study: The authors found that F measure strongly co-clustered same-batch samples. Controls showed significantly higher normalized Chao1 diversity than did multiple sclerosis patients.

Comment on this clonotype: Its antigen is as yet unknown.

Prepared libraries of TCR beta cDNA carried unique molecular identifiers. TCRdb itself ran the PCR reads through MiXCR, one entry per CDR3 protein. The sample consists of 350,000 to 500,000 distinct CDR3 sequences, approximately 38% of them appearing once. The material sequenced was blood. The receptor was isolated from a girl aged 2 to 9 with multiple sclerosis.

The CDR3 loop is CASSFWGIQETQYF. Here the CDR3 DNA reads TGTGCCAGCAGTTTTTGGGGGATACAAGAGACCCAGTACTTC. The chain recombines TRBV12-3 or TRBV12-4 with TRBJ2-5; the D gene could be TRBD1 or TRBD2 (5 bases each). V dropped 3 bases and J dropped 2 bases, with 10 bases sitting between them. This CDR3 contains 14 residues.